This TCR delta chain comes out of a study of Vδ1+ human thymocytes. To note about this clone: What it binds is unknown.

Study-level points and caveats: In the thymus, TRG and TRD repertoires looked highly polyclonal with Gaussian CDR3 lengths.

V was clipped by 3 bases and J by 0 bases; unmatched bases: 13. CDR1 TSWWSYY and CDR2 QGS come from the germline V gene. This CDR3 has 19 residues. Thymocytes were sorted as CD3+ TCRVdelta1+ TCRVdelta2- after alphabeta T cell depletion. Between roughly 96% and 99.6% of sorted thymocytes were Vdelta1+. The template was reverse-transcribed extracted RNA. CDR3 amplicons came from multiplex PCR with pooled V-gene forward and constant-region reverse primers. TCRdb ran CATT on the multiplex PCR reads. The sample yields roughly 55,000 delta-chain clones, around 15% seen once. This TCR derives from a boy under two years old who had congenital heart surgery. Source material: Vdelta1+ gamma-delta thymocytes from the thymus. Subset specified: FACS-sorted CD3+ TCRalphabeta- TCRVdelta1+ TCRVdelta2- thymocytes. The chain joins TRDV1 to TRDJ2, with 7 bases identical to TRDD2. CDR3 residues: CALGDRPFPTQALTAQLFF. Here the CDR3 DNA reads TGTGCTCTTGGGGACCGACCCTTTCCTACGCAAGCTTTGACAGCACAACTCTTCTTT.